A single sample gave rise to the 18 T cell receptor beta chains below, sequenced in a study of beta chain features in type 1 diabetes. Study-wide results and limits: In all four CD4+ subsets, TCRB CDR3 length was significantly, moderately reduced in type 1 diabetes.

Their target antigens are unknown. Reverse transcription of all isolated RNA meant that expressed TCRB transcripts were sequenced. Method: immunoSEQ multiplex PCR; TCRdb's copy keeps in-frame clones and lacks some. The sample carries approximately 600,000 clones, roughly 12% recorded once. The sample was naive CD4+ T cells from blood. The receptors stem from a man aged 25-45 years with type 1 diabetes.

This clone was counted between two and nine times. The J gene is TRBJ2-6, the V gene TRBV6-1; D is unclear. V was pared by 3 bases and J by 2 bases, with 11 bases between. Germline lookup yields CDR1 MNHNS and CDR2 SASEGT. The CDR3 has 16 amino acids. CDR3 nucleotide sequence: TGTGCCAGCAGTGATGAAAAGAGTGCTGGGGCCAACGTCCTGACTTTC. Its protein is CASSDEKSAGANVLTF.

In nucleotides, the CDR3 is TGTGCCAGCAGCCCCCAATACGAGCAGTACTTC. It translates to CASSPQYEQYF. V is TRBV11-2 and J is TRBJ2-7; no firm D call. The germline CDR1 and CDR2 sequences are SGHAT and FQNNGV. V lost 5 bases and J lost 4, with 6 bases in between. The CDR3 extends over 11 amino acids.

This chain links TRBV4-3 with TRBJ2-7, with D perhaps TRBD1 (5 bases). The CDR3 extends over 14 amino acids. The V gene lost 6 bases and the J gene lost 0 bases, with 12 bases spanning the gap. Germline V gene sequence: CDR1 LGHNA, CDR2 YSLEER. DNA for the CDR3: TGCGCCAGCAGTCCAGACAGATCCTCCTACGAGCAGTACTTC. This sequence encodes CASSPDRSSYEQYF.

Only a few counts were recorded for this clone. V is TRBV7-9 and J is TRBJ2-7, with 9 positions matching TRBD1. V lost 5 bases to trimming and J lost 2 bases; unmatched junction nucleotides: 4. The CDR3 contains 14 residues. The germline V gene has CDR1 SEHNR and CDR2 FQNEAQ (reference sequence). This chain's CDR3 is CASSPGTGTYEQYF. The CDR3, as DNA: TGTGCCAGCAGCCCTGGGACAGGGACCTACGAGCAGTACTTC.

The rearrangement uses TRBV21-1 and TRBJ2-3; TRBD1 is taken as the D call from the table, unchecked against the DNA. TRBV21-1 counts as a pseudogene. CDR3 length equals 17 residues. CDR3 nucleotides: TGTGCCAGCAGCAAGGAGCGACCGGACAGGGTAACAGATACGCAGTATTTT. Translating gives CASSKERPDRVTDTQYF.

This clone was counted between two and nine times. Other DNA sequences within the sample encode an identical CDR3. The V gene is TRBV11-2, the J gene TRBJ2-6; D unclear. The length of the CDR3 is 15 residues. Trimming took off 0 bases at V and 0 bases at J, with 3 bases between the two ends. Germline V CDR1 and CDR2: SGHAT, FQNNGV. The DNA of the CDR3 is TGTGCCAGCAGCTTAGACGGCTCTGGGGCCAACGTCCTGACTTTC. Translation gives CASSLDGSGANVLTF. Filled out from reference TRBV11-2 and TRBJ2-6, the complete variable domain reads EAGVAQSPRYKIIEKRQSVAFWCNPISGHATLYWYQQILGQGPKLLIQFQNNGVVDDSQLPKDRFSAERLKGVDSTLKIQPAKLEDSAVYLCASSLDGSGANVLTFGAGSRLTVL.

J is TRBJ2-7 and V is TRBV5-4; TRBD2 agrees at 9 bases. The V gene's germline CDR1 is SGHNT and CDR2 YYREEE (reference sequence). V shed 4 bases and J 0 bases; nucleotides not matched to a gene: 2. This CDR3 has 14 amino acids. In DNA form, the CDR3 reads TGTGCCAGCAGCCGTAGCGGGGGCTCCTACGAGCAGTACTTC. Translation: CASSRSGGSYEQYF.

This clone came up a few times. This chain joins TRBV6-5 and TRBJ2-2; D unresolved. V was shortened by 7 bases and J by 0 bases, with 9 bases between the two germline ends. Germline V gene lookup returns CDR1 MNHEY and CDR2 SVGAGI. The CDR3 consists of 14 residues. The DNA of the CDR3 is TGTGCCAGCAATTTCCTCGCGAACACCGGGGAGCTGTTTTTT. Its translation is CASNFLANTGELFF.

The chain recombines TRBV7-9 with TRBJ2-7; D remains ambiguous. This CDR3 region has 14 residues. Trimming left V 1 base short and J 2 bases short, with 9 bases between. Germline CDR1 and CDR2: SEHNR and FQNEAQ (reference sequence). Written as DNA, the CDR3 is TGTGCCAGCAGCTTAGGCCAGTTACCCTACGAGCAGTACTTC. Its translation is CASSLGQLPYEQYF.

This clone was counted only a few times. The genes are TRBV7-2 and TRBJ1-5; 8 bases align to TRBD1. The CDR3 consists of 14 residues. CDR1 SGHTA and CDR2 FQGNSA come from the germline V gene. V was pared by 5 bases and J by 9 bases, with 9 bases of the junction left unmatched. The CDR3 loop reads CASSPRDRFTPQHF. CDR3 in DNA: TGTGCCAGCAGCCCCCGGGACAGGTTCACGCCCCAGCATTTT.

A few counts support this clone. This rearrangement joins TRBV21-1 to TRBJ1-1. TRBV21-1 counts as a pseudogene. CDR3 length: 15 residues. The CDR3 DNA reads TGTGCCAGCACCCCACCCGGGGGGGGAGACACTGAAGCTTTCTTT. It encodes CASTPPGGGDTEAFF.

This clone was counted between two and nine times. The chain carries TRBV5-1 and TRBJ1-6; D remains ambiguous. V was shortened by 1 base and J by 5 bases, with 7 bases between the two germline ends. Germline V gene lookup returns CDR1 SGHRS and CDR2 YFSETQ. The CDR3 extends over 14 amino acids. CDR3 residues: CASSLTANNSPLHF. CDR3 DNA: TGCGCCAGCAGCTTGACGGCCAATAATTCACCCCTCCACTTT.

V usage is TRBV28 and J usage is TRBJ1-5; 8 bases are shared with TRBD1. V dropped 5 bases and J dropped 6; count of bases not matched to a gene: 3. Germline loops: CDR1 MDHEN, CDR2 SYDVKM. This CDR3 has 13 residues. Written as DNA, the CDR3 is TGTGCCAGCAGTCCAGGGGGCAGTCAGCCCCAGCATTTT. It specifies CASSPGGSQPQHF.

The chain employs TRBV5-1 and TRBJ2-5, with TRBD1 matching 8 bases. From germline, CDR1 is SGHRS and CDR2 YFSETQ. This CDR3 is built from 15 residues. V lost 4 bases, J lost 5 bases, and 10 bases stayed unmatched. CDR3 loop: CASSPGTGAGETQYF. In nucleotides, the CDR3 is TGCGCCAGCAGCCCCGGGACAGGAGCAGGCGAGACCCAGTACTTC.

This clone showed up just a few times. J is TRBJ1-5 and V is TRBV5-6; D unclear. The CDR3 totals 15 residues. Trimming pared 0 bases from V and 2 bases from J, leaving 9 bases between. Germline CDR1 and CDR2: SGHDT and YYEEEE. CDR3 region: CASSLGWARNQPQHF. DNA of the CDR3: TGTGCCAGCAGCTTGGGGTGGGCGCGCAATCAGCCCCAGCATTTT.

This clone was found a few times. The rearrangement uses TRBV10-3 and TRBJ2-5, with a possible D match to TRBD2 (6 bases). CDR1 and CDR2 from the germline V gene are ENHRY and SYGVKD. V was pared by 6 bases and J by 2 bases, with 13 bases between. This CDR3 comprises 14 residues. This CDR3 is CAIRRGSDQETQYF. Written as DNA, the CDR3 is TGTGCCATCAGACGGGGGAGCGATCAAGAGACCCAGTACTTC.

This clone was seen a few times. This sample also contains other DNA sequences that code for the same CDR3. CDR3 nucleotide sequence: TGCGCCAGCAGCTTAGCGGGGTCCGGGGCCAACGTCCTGACTTTC. Translation: CASSLAGSGANVLTF. The chain is built from TRBV5-1 and TRBJ2-6; TRBD2 aligns across 7 bases. CDR3 length equals 15 residues. Trimming cost V 2 bases and J 4 bases; bases outside gene matches: 3. Germline V gene data show CDR1 as SGHRS and CDR2 as YFSETQ.

This clone occurred a few times. The V and J genes are TRBV29-1 and TRBJ2-5; tentative D call: TRBD1 (6 bases). CDR1 is SQVTM, CDR2 ANQGSEA, per germline. V lost 3 bases, J lost 4 bases, and 9 bases lay in between. The CDR3 consists of 12 residues. DNA for the CDR3: TGCAGCGTTGAGACAGGTCCAGAGACCCAGTACTTC. Translated, it gives CSVETGPETQYF.